These 9 T cell receptor beta chains were sequenced from one sample in a study of a mutant IDH1 vaccine in newly diagnosed glioma. Produced via immunoSEQ multiplex PCR; TCRdb's table is partial and in-frame only. The sample yields 30,000 to 40,000 clones, roughly 79% seen once. No antigen is known for these receptors. Stated time point: week 23, last vaccination. Every single dose of the vaccine, 300 ug of mutant IDH1 20-mer peptide, came with topical imiquimod. Here the sequenced sample was PBMCs, taken from a glioma patient whose treatment included an IDH1 peptide vaccine. The receptor set was obtained from a man aged 35 to 55 with glioma.

The V gene is TRBV5-6, the J gene TRBJ2-1; 9 nucleotides agree with TRBD1. Looked up from germline, CDR1 is SGHDT and CDR2 is YYEEEE. The CDR3 sequence is 15 residues long. Losses at the gene ends were 5 bases for V and 1 base for J; bases not matched to a gene: 4. In DNA form, the CDR3 reads TGTGCCAGCAGGAGACAGGGGGGGTCCTACAATGAGCAGTTCTTC. It translates to CASRRQGGSYNEQFF.

The chain joins TRBV30 to TRBJ1-2, with unresolved D. Per the germline V gene, CDR1 is GTSNPN and CDR2 is SVGIG (reference sequence). Between the trimmed V and J ends, which lost 3 bases and 0 bases, there was a span of 8 bases. The CDR3 totals 13 residues. CDR3 DNA: TGTGCCTGGAGCGCAGGAACTAACTATGGCTACACCTTC. Residues: CAWSAGTNYGYTF.

The chain recombines TRBV28 with TRBJ2-4; possible D gene TRBD1, 5 bases. V dropped 7 bases and J dropped 6 bases, with 13 bases sitting between them. The CDR3 is 13 amino acids. In germline, CDR1 is MDHEN, CDR2 SYDVKM. CDR3 region: CASTGISVNIQYF. The CDR3 DNA is TGTGCCAGCACAGGGATTTCCGTAAACATTCAGTACTTC.

The sample holds a few counts of this clone. This chain connects TRBV5-8 to TRBJ1-1, with 7 bases identical to TRBD1. Germline V gene sequence: CDR1 SGHTS, CDR2 YDEGEE. Germline trimming cut 6 bases from V and 7 bases from J; bases unmatched to any gene: 12. CDR3 length equals 14 residues. In nucleotides, the CDR3 is TGTGCCAGCATCAGCGCCCAGGACAGGATTGAAGCTTTCTTT. This translates into CASISAQDRIEAFF. The full variable domain, completed using reference TRBV5-8 and TRBJ1-1, is EAGVTQSPTHLIKTRGQQATLRCSPISGHTSVYWYQQALGLGLQFLLWYDEGEERNRGNFPPRFSGRQFPNYSSELNVNALELEDSALYLCASISAQDRIEAFFGQGTRLTVV.

This clone has just a few counts. The chain combines TRBV18 with TRBJ2-7; the match to TRBD2 covers 8 bases. V shed 0 bases and J 2 bases; nucleotides not matched to a gene: 12. Germline CDR1 reads KGHSH; CDR2 reads LQKENI. The CDR3 is 18 residues long. CDR3 amino acids: CASSPPGGSGGPAYEQYF. CDR3 in DNA: TGTGCCAGCTCACCACCGGGAGGGTCGGGGGGGCCAGCCTACGAGCAGTACTTC.

This clone was counted between two and nine times. The V gene is TRBV18, the J gene TRBJ1-1; D is ambiguous. CDR3 length: 13 residues. Germline V CDR1 and CDR2: KGHSH, LQKENI. With 1 base removed from V and 2 bases from J, the gap between germline ends came to 5 bases. The CDR3, as DNA: TGTGCCAGCTCACCACTGCGTAACACTGAAGCTTTCTTT. It specifies CASSPLRNTEAFF.

The chain recombines TRBV4-2 with TRBJ2-5; 7 bases are shared with TRBD2. There are 16 residues in the CDR3. Germline CDR1 and CDR2: LGHNA and YNFKEQ. V lost 4 bases to trimming and J lost 2 bases; unmatched junction nucleotides: 10. CDR3 region: CASSPRPLASQETQYF. The CDR3 nucleotides are TGTGCCAGCAGCCCCAGGCCACTAGCGAGTCAAGAGACCCAGTACTTC.

J is TRBJ1-4 and V is TRBV23-1, with a weak D call TRBD1 (5 bases). TRBV23-1 is marked as an open reading frame, function uncertain. The V gene lost 0 bases and the J gene lost 0 bases, with 29 bases spanning the gap. This CDR3 comprises 23 residues. CDR3 protein: CASSQSGHRTIGGVDATNEKLFF. The CDR3 nucleotides read TGCGCCAGCAGTCAATCGGGGCATCGAACAATCGGAGGAGTTGATGCAACTAATGAAAAACTGTTTTTT.

The chain employs TRBV7-2 and TRBJ2-7; a weak D match, TRBD1 (5 bases). Trimming stripped 0 bases from V and 2 bases from J, with 8 bases between. This CDR3 region has 14 residues. In germline, CDR1 is SGHTA, CDR2 FQGNSA. CDR3 in DNA: TGTGCCAGCAGCTTAGCCCAGGGCCCCTACGAGCAGTACTTC. Protein product: CASSLAQGPYEQYF.